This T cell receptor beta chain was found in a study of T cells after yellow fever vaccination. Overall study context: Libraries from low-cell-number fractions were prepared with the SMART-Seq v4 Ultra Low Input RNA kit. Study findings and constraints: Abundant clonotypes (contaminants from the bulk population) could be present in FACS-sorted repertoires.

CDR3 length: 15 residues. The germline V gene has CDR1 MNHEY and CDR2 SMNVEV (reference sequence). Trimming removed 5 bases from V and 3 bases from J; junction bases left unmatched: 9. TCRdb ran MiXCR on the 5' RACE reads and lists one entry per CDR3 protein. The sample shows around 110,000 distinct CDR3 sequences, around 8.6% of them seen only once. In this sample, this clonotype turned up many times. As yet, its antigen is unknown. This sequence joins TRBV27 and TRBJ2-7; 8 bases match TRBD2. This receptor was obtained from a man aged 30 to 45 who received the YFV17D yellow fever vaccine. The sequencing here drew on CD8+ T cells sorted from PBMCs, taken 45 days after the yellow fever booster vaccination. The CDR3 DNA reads TGTGCCAGCAGTCGTGCCGGGACTAGTAGCTACGAGCAGTACTTC. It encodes CASSRAGTSSYEQYF.